Following are 9 T cell receptor beta chains from one sample sequenced in a study of technical replicates of blood from a handful of donors. TCRdb keeps only in-frame clones here, not all; method: immunoSEQ multiplex PCR. The sample lists 30,000 to 40,000 clones, approximately 94% occurring once. The sequenced sample consisted of PBMCs. These receptor sequences come from a human donor in good health. Some clones in this sample may be carry-over from other donors' samples.

This clone was recorded only once. The J gene is TRBJ2-2, the V gene TRBV11-2, with TRBD1 identical over 8 bases. The germline CDR1 and CDR2 sequences are SGHAT and FQNNGV. V lost 4 bases and J lost 7; bases outside the gene matches: 5. There are 14 residues in the CDR3. For the CDR3, the DNA is TGTGCCAGCAGCTCCGCACAGGGGGTCGGGGAGCTGTTTTTT. Residues: CASSSAQGVGELFF.

In its sample, this clone ranks as medium-sized (0.01 to 0.1%). The CDR3 nucleotides read TGCGCCAGCAGCCAAGATATTACGGGAAACTACGAGCAGTACTTC. This sequence encodes CASSQDITGNYEQYF. The chain uses TRBV4-3 and TRBJ2-7, with D possibly being TRBD2 (5 bases). V shed 0 bases and J shed 3 bases, with 12 bases lying between them. CDR3 length: 15 residues. The germline CDR1 and CDR2 sequences are LGHNA and YSLEER.

This clone showed up just once. This chain connects TRBV18 to TRBJ1-5; D ambiguous. The germline gives CDR1 KGHSH, CDR2 LQKENI. This CDR3 has 15 residues. Between the trimmed V and J ends, which lost 3 bases and 6 bases, there was a span of 15 bases. CDR3: CASSPAGRAGQPQHF. CDR3 DNA sequence: TGTGCCAGCTCACCGGCGGGAAGGGCTGGTCAGCCCCAGCATTTT.

This clone was observed a single time. The rearrangement joins TRBV30 to TRBJ2-1; 9 bases fit TRBD2. Per the germline V gene, CDR1 is GTSNPN and CDR2 is SVGIG (reference sequence). There are 14 residues in the CDR3. The CDR3 protein is CASSSSGRSNEQFF. For the CDR3, the DNA is TGTGCATCGTCGTCGAGCGGGAGGAGTAATGAGCAGTTCTTC. Full variable domain (outside the CDR3, taken from reference TRBV30 and TRBJ2-1): SQTIHQWPATLVQPVGSPLSLECTVEGTSNPNLYWYRQAAGRGLQLLFYSVGIGQISSEVPQNLSASRPQDRQFILSSKKLLLSDSGFYLCASSSSGRSNEQFFGPGTRLTVL.

The J gene is TRBJ2-2, the V gene TRBV7-8; 7 nucleotides agree with TRBD2. V shed 5 bases and J 2 bases; nucleotides not matched to a gene: 5. This CDR3 has 15 residues. Per the germline V gene, CDR1 is SGHVS and CDR2 is FQNEAQ. The CDR3 spells CASSLRDYNTGELFF. Written as DNA, the CDR3 is TGTGCCAGCAGCCTGCGGGACTACAACACCGGGGAGCTGTTTTTT.

The chain is built from TRBV7-9 and TRBJ2-3, with a possible D match to TRBD2 (6 bases). V dropped 1 base and J dropped 3 bases, with 8 bases sitting between them. This CDR3 has 14 amino acids. Germline V lookup: CDR1 SEHNR, CDR2 FQNEAQ (reference sequence). The CDR3 DNA reads as TGTGCCAGCAGCTTAGAGGGACTTACAGATACGCAGTATTTT. This codes for CASSLEGLTDTQYF.

The CDR3 sequence: CASSPPGQGGLPLHF. The CDR3 nucleotides read TGTGCCAGCTCACCACCGGGACAGGGAGGACTGCCCCTCCACTTT. V gene TRBV18 combines with J gene TRBJ1-6, with 9 bases matching TRBD1. The length of the CDR3 is 15 residues. Per the germline V gene, CDR1 is KGHSH and CDR2 is LQKENI. The ends lost 0 bases at V and 13 bases at J; junction bases unmatched: 7.

The gene calls are TRBV5-1 and TRBJ2-1; 7 bases line up with TRBD1. The germline V gene has CDR1 SGHRS and CDR2 YFSETQ. The CDR3 totals 16 residues. V lost 6 bases, J lost 7 bases, and 16 bases stayed unmatched. The CDR3 here is CASNQGDSDLVNEQFF. CDR3 sequence (DNA): TGCGCCAGCAACCAGGGGGACAGCGACCTTGTAAATGAGCAGTTCTTC.

CDR3 DNA sequence: TGTGCCAGCAGCGTCCGACAGGGGGCCGGTCACGGCGATGGCTACACCTTC. This translates into CASSVRQGAGHGDGYTF. The V and J genes are TRBV27 and TRBJ1-2, with 10 bases aligning to TRBD1. V was clipped by 6 bases and J by 6 bases; unmatched bases: 16. CDR1 and CDR2 (germline): MNHEY, SMNVEV (reference sequence). CDR3 length: 17 amino acids.